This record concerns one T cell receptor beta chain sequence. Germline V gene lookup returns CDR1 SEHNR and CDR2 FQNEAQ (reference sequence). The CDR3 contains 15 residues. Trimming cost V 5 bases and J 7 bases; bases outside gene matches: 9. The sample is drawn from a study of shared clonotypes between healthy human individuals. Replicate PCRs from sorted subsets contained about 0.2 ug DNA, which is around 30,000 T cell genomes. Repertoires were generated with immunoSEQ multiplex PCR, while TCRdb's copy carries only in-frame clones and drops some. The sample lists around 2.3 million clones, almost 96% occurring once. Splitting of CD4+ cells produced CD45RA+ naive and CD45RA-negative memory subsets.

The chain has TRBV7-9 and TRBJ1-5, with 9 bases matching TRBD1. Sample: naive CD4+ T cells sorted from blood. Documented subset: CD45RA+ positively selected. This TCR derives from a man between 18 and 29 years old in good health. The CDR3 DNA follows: TGTGCCAGCAGCCCCGGGACAGGGTATGGGCAGCCCCAGCATTTT. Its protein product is CASSPGTGYGQPQHF.